The 6 T cell receptor beta chains listed next were all sequenced from one sample in a study of blood T cells in healthy people across ages. Primers used in a second PCR of roughly 6 to 11 cycles were a sample-barcoded 5' primer and a J-beta primer mix. TCRdb reanalysed the 5' RACE reads using MiXCR and keeps one entry per CDR3 protein. The sample has over a million distinct CDR3 sequences, approximately 59% seen once. The specimen was blood. Receptors were obtained from a man aged 18 to 30 in good health.

The chain is built from TRBV27 and TRBJ2-3, with TRBD1 as a possible D gene (6 bases). The CDR3 is 13 residues long. Germline assignment: CDR1 MNHEY and CDR2 SMNVEV (reference sequence). V was trimmed by 6 bases and J by 4 bases, leaving 11 bases between them. DNA for the CDR3: TGTGCCAGCAGACAGGGATCCGCAGATACGCAGTATTTT. Protein product: CASRQGSADTQYF.

This clonotype turned up a few times. The V gene is TRBV7-9, the J gene TRBJ2-7, with no clear D. Trimming removed 5 bases at V and 6 bases at J, with 23 bases between. This CDR3 is 16 amino acids long. Germline CDR1 and CDR2: SEHNR and FQNEAQ (reference sequence). CDR3 DNA: TGTGCCAGCAGCCAGTCGGGTTTGAGTCCCGATCCCGAGCAGTACTTC. It specifies CASSQSGLSPDPEQYF.

This clonotype was detected only a few times. J is TRBJ2-7 and V is TRBV29-1; D perhaps matches TRBD2 (6 bases). The CDR3 has 13 residues. Trimming removed 5 bases at V and 1 base at J, with 12 bases between. The germline V gene encodes CDR1 SQVTM and CDR2 ANQGSEA. The chain's CDR3 is CSVFSGRSYEQYF. CDR3 nucleotides: TGCAGCGTTTTTAGCGGTAGGTCCTACGAGCAGTACTTC.

The chain joins TRBV20-1 to TRBJ2-7; D not certain. The germline V and J ends were trimmed by 1 base and 10 bases, with 11 bases remaining between them. CDR3 length equals 11 residues. Per germline, CDR1 DFQATT and CDR2 SNEGSKA (reference sequence). CDR3 sequence: CSARASPAQYF. Here the CDR3 DNA reads TGCAGTGCTAGAGCTAGTCCCGCCCAGTACTTC.

V usage is TRBV5-1 and J usage is TRBJ1-1; a weak D match, TRBD1 (5 bases). The V and J ends lost 4 bases and 7 bases respectively, with 11 bases between them. The CDR3 runs 12 residues. Germline-derived CDR1 and CDR2 are SGHRS and YFSETQ. The CDR3 nucleotides are TGCGCCAGCAGCGAAGGGGCCTATGAAGCTTTCTTT. Amino acids: CASSEGAYEAFF.

This clonotype was counted a few times. The CDR3 DNA follows: TGCGCCAGCAGCCAAGCGACAGGGCAAGTCCGCGAGCAGTACTTC. Protein: CASSQATGQVREQYF. The chain combines TRBV4-1 with TRBJ2-5; 7 bases are shared with TRBD1. The J call could be wrong; TRBJ2-7 is a better fit for the DNA end. The germline CDR1 and CDR2 sequences are MGHRA and YSYEKL. The CDR3 is 15 residues long.